These 11 T cell receptor beta chains were all obtained from the same sample, sequenced in a study of OX40 agonist ivuxolimab in advanced cancers. TCRdb's table, derived via immunoSEQ multiplex PCR, lists solely in-frame clones and lacks some. The data show about 90,000 clones, more than 80% seen once. The source material was CD4+ or CD8+ T cells sorted from blood, sampled in a trial of the OX40 agonist ivuxolimab. The source is an adult with an advanced solid tumor such as melanoma, head and neck, liver or kidney cancer.

V and J are TRBV6-1 and TRBJ2-7; D perhaps matches TRBD1 (5 bases). Trimming stripped 6 bases from V and 7 bases from J, with 19 bases between. This CDR3 comprises 14 residues. The V gene's germline CDR1 is MNHNS and CDR2 SASEGT. As DNA, the CDR3 is TGTGCCAGCAGGCCGACAGAGATGCTGGGGGAGCAGTACTTC. Residues: CASRPTEMLGEQYF.

The chain recombines TRBV19 with TRBJ1-4, with D unclear. The V and J ends lost 3 bases and 3 bases respectively, with 11 bases between them. Germline V gene lookup returns CDR1 LNHDA and CDR2 SQIVND (reference sequence). This CDR3 contains 15 residues. The CDR3 region is CASSISYSPNEKLFF. CDR3 nucleotides: TGTGCCAGTAGTATTTCGTACAGCCCTAATGAAAAACTGTTTTTT.

The genes are TRBV5-6 and TRBJ2-7; D not resolved. Per the germline V gene, CDR1 is SGHDT and CDR2 is YYEEEE. This CDR3 comprises 13 residues. Trimming stripped 2 bases from V and 2 bases from J, with 8 bases between. The CDR3 here is CASSLNTAYEQYF. DNA for the CDR3: TGTGCCAGCAGCTTAAACACGGCCTACGAGCAGTACTTC.

This chain connects TRBV9 to TRBJ2-2; TRBD1 might be the D (6 bases). V was pared by 2 bases and J by 6 bases, with 14 bases between. The CDR3 consists of 15 residues. Germline CDR1 and CDR2: SGDLS and YYNGEE. As DNA, the CDR3 is TGTGCCAGCAGCGTTGAACAGGGAAAAGCCGGGGAGCTGTTTTTT. Protein product: CASSVEQGKAGELFF.

The chain couples TRBV19 to TRBJ2-5; D is undetermined. This CDR3 comprises 13 residues. Between the trimmed V and J ends, which lost 4 bases and 2 bases, there was a span of 8 bases. Germline V gene lookup returns CDR1 LNHDA and CDR2 SQIVND (reference sequence). DNA for the CDR3: TGTGCCAGTAGTAAGGCGGTTCAAGAGACCCAGTACTTC. It encodes CASSKAVQETQYF. The variable domain in full, completed from reference TRBV19 and TRBJ2-5, reads DGGITQSPKYLFRKEGQNVTLSCEQNLNHDAMYWYRQDPGQGLRLIYYSQIVNDFQKGDIAEGYSVSREKKESFPLTVTSAQKNPTAFYLCASSKAVQETQYFGPGTRLLVL.

This clone is a singleton in its sample. V gene TRBV7-9 combines with J gene TRBJ2-1; TRBD1 might be the D (6 bases). Looked up from germline, CDR1 is SEHNR and CDR2 is FQNEAQ (reference sequence). V lost 2 bases, J lost 8 bases, and 19 bases lay in between. The CDR3 is made up of 16 amino acids. CDR3 protein: CASSLYSGARLHEQFF. CDR3 bases: TGTGCCAGCAGCTTATATTCAGGGGCCCGACTCCATGAGCAGTTCTTC.

Of note for this clone: The junction departs from the called germline gene at one end, perhaps through a read error. The chain employs TRBV7-7 and TRBJ2-3, with D possibly matching TRBD2 (5 bases). Germline CDR1 and CDR2: SSHAT and FNYEAQ (reference sequence). CDR3 size: 15 residues. The chain's CDR3 is CASSFGVSEADTQYF. The CDR3, as DNA: TGTGCTAGCAGCTTCGGGGTGTCGGAAGCAGATACGCAGTATTTT.

This chain connects TRBV11-2 to TRBJ2-7; 11 bases are shared with TRBD2. The CDR3 sequence is 16 residues long. The V segment lost 3 bases and the J segment 4 bases; nucleotides outside the gene matches: 8. Germline CDR1 and CDR2: SGHAT and FQNNGV. CDR3 protein: CASSFSGLAAFYEQYF. The CDR3, as DNA: TGTGCCAGCAGCTTCTCGGGACTAGCGGCATTTTACGAGCAGTACTTC.

The chain employs TRBV4-1 and TRBJ2-7, with 7 bases that match TRBD1. Germline-derived CDR1 and CDR2 are MGHRA and YSYEKL. Trimming cost V 0 bases and J 6 bases; bases outside gene matches: 8. CDR3 length equals 15 residues. The CDR3 bases are TGCGCCAGCAGCCAAGATCGGGATGCAGGGGGCGAGCAGTACTTC. Encoded protein: CASSQDRDAGGEQYF.

This rearrangement joins TRBV6-6 to TRBJ1-2; TRBD1 matches at 7 bases. This CDR3 spans 14 amino acids. Germline V gene sequence: CDR1 MNHNY, CDR2 SVGAGI (reference sequence). Trimming removed 2 bases from V and 5 bases from J; junction bases left unmatched: 5. The CDR3 DNA is TGTGCCAGCAGTTACGAGGGGGCTGAGTATGGCTACACCTTC. This sequence encodes CASSYEGAEYGYTF.

A note on this clone: The junction departs from the called germline gene at one end, perhaps through a read error. The same CDR3 arises from other DNA sequences in this sample as well. The V gene is TRBV4-1, the J gene TRBJ2-3; 8 bases align to TRBD2. Germline V gene lookup returns CDR1 MGHRA and CDR2 YSYEKL. This CDR3 has 20 residues. This CDR3 is CASSQVMSGSNRFQTDTQYF. In nucleotides, the CDR3 is TGCGCCAGTAGCCAAGTCATGAGCGGGAGTAACCGATTTCAGACAGATACGCAGTATTTT.